This TCR beta chain was identified during a study of technical replicates of blood from several donors. Trimming cost V 0 bases and J 5 bases; bases outside gene matches: 12. From germline, CDR1 is SGDLS and CDR2 YYNGEE. The length of the CDR3 is 17 residues. TCRdb's copy holds only in-frame clones and misses some; the assay was immunoSEQ multiplex PCR. The sample comprises tens of thousands of clones, 90% to 95% of which are singletons, and approximately 0.24% rests with the top ten. The source of this sequence is a human donor in good health. The sample consisted of T cells isolated from PBMCs. This chain connects TRBV9 to TRBJ2-3, with 7 positions matching TRBD2. CDR3 amino acids: CASSVGGGVAQGDTQYF. The CDR3, as DNA: TGTGCCAGCAGCGTAGGTGGGGGGGTTGCCCAGGGAGATACGCAGTATTTT.